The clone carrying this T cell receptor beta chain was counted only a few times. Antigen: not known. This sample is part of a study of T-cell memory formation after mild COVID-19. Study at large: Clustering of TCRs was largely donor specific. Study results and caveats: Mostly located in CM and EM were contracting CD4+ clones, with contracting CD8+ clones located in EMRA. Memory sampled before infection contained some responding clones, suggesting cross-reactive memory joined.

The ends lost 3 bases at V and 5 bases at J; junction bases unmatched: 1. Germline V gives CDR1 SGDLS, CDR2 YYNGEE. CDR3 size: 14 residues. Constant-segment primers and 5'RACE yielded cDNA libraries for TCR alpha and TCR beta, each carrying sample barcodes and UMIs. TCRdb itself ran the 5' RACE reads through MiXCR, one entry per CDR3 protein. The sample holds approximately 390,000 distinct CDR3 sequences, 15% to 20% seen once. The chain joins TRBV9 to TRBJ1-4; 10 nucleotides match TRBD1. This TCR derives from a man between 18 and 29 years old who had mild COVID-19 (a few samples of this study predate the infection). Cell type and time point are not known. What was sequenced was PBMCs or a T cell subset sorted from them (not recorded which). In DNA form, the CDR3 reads TGTGCCAGCAGCGCGGACAGGGGGAATGAAAAACTGTTTTTT. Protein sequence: CASSADRGNEKLFF.